Listed below are T cell receptor beta chains from one sample, sequenced in a study of CD4 and CD8 cells across lung adenocarcinoma regions. Using its own MiXCR run on the PCR reads, TCRdb lists one record per CDR3 protein. Counted here are about 11,000 distinct CDR3 sequences, approximately 58% occurring once; the ten biggest clones make up less than 90%. The sequenced sample was CD8+ T cells from the margin of a lung tumor. Receptors originate from a male donor with lung adenocarcinoma. The CD4 and CD8 labels of this study may be unreliable. Each CDR3 is given with its conserved first and last residue. A D gene is named only where the DNA matches it firmly. Where a row states a size, it is once, few, many or the class of an expanded clone; other rows omit it.

V	D	size	J	CDR3	DNA
TRBV10-3	-	-	TRBJ2-7	CATSPPGSYEQYF	TGTGCCACCAGCCCCCCTGGTTCCTACGAGCAGTACTTC
TRBV6-1	TRBD1	-	TRBJ2-1	CASSEAPGAGQGDGNNEQFF	TGTGCCAGCAGTGAAGCCCCCGGTGCGGGACAGGGGGATGGAAACAATGAGCAGTTCTTC
TRBV6-1	-	medium-sized	TRBJ2-2	CASSEFGELFF	TGTGCCAGCAGTGAGTTCGGGGAGCTGTTTTTT
TRBV20-1	TRBD2	-	TRBJ2-5	CSARDLSSGPRAQYF	TGCAGTGCTAGAGATCTTTCTAGCGGCCCGAGGGCCCAGTACTTC
TRBV6-1	-	-	TRBJ2-1	CASKGTISYNEQFF	TGTGCCAGCAAAGGGACCATCTCCTACAATGAGCAGTTCTTC
TRBV27	TRBD1	-	TRBJ2-5	CARGPGGGAQETQYF	TGTGCCAGGGGGCCAGGGGGCGGGGCCCAAGAGACTCAGTACTTC
TRBV10-1	TRBD2	-	TRBJ2-3	CARGGGERDGDTQYF	TGCGCCAGGGGGGGGGGGGAGCGGGACGGAGATACGCAGTATTTC
TRBV6-1	TRBD1	few	TRBJ2-3	CASSRKPGQSTDTQYF	TGTGCCAGCAGTAGGAAGCCGGGACAGTCCACAGATACGCAGTATTTT
TRBV6-1	TRBD1	-	TRBJ2-1	CASRARDRGSGEQFF	TGTGCCAGCAGGGCCCGGGACAGGGGGTCGGGTGAGCAGTTCTTC
TRBV7-3	TRBD1	few	TRBJ2-1	CASSQSGQGGNEQFF	TGTGCCAGCAGCCAATCAGGACAGGGCGGCAATGAGCAGTTCTTC
TRBV10-1	-	few	TRBJ2-4	CASRDSEFYF	TGCGCCAGCAGGGACTCGGAGTTTTACTTC
TRBV6-1	-	-	TRBJ1-1	CASRTWGQNTEAFF	TGTGCCAGCAGAACGTGGGGACAGAACACTGAAGCTTTCTTT
TRBV6-1	TRBD2	-	TRBJ2-5	CASGGRGGSDTETQYF	TGTGCCAGCGGGGGCCGGGGGGGTAGTGACACAGAGACGCAGTATTTC
TRBV10-2	-	-	TRBJ2-5	CASSESMVGVQYF	TGCGCCAGCAGTGAGTCGATGGTCGGAGTGCAGTACTTC
TRBV27	-	-	TRBJ1-6	CASSLVASGTPLHF	TGTGCCAGCAGTTTAGTAGCGTCCGGGACACCCCTCCACTTT
TRBV7-6	-	-	TRBJ2-2	CASSLIGVGGTGELFF	TGTGCCAGCAGCTTAATCGGCGTCGGGGGCACCGGGGAGCTGTTTTTT
TRBV6-1	TRBD1	many	TRBJ2-7	CASSDRTGSGEQYF	TGTGCCAGCAGCGATAGGACAGGGAGTGGCGAGCAGTACTTC
TRBV6-5	-	many	TRBJ2-5	CASSYVLQGTQYF	TGTGCCAGCAGTTACGTATTACAGGGGACCCAGTACTTC
TRBV7-2	-	few	TRBJ2-1	CASSPLYGAYNEQFF	TGTGCCAGCAGCCCTTTGTATGGGGCCTACAATGAGCAGTTCTTC
TRBV4-1	TRBD1	-	TRBJ2-3	CASSPRDRVTDTQYF	TGCGCCAGCAGCCCCAGGGACAGGGTCACAGATACGCAGTATTTT
TRBV6-1	-	-	TRBJ2-3	CASTESRGALYF	TGTGCCAGCACTGAGAGCAGAGGGGCGCTGTATTTT
TRBV12-3/TRBV12-4	-	few	TRBJ2-1	CASRRTGAYTEQFF	TGTGCCAGCAGGAGGACGGGAGCGTACACCGAGCAGTTCTTC